The 7 T cell receptor beta chains below all came from one sample that was sequenced in a study of T cell responses to AZD1222 COVID-19 vaccine. Sequencing was performed with immunoSEQ multiplex PCR; in TCRdb, only in-frame clones are kept and a portion is missing. Of under 150,000 clones listed, roughly 88% were seen once; the top ten hold around 6%. The material was peripheral blood, obtained 28 days after the second AZD1222 dose. All receptors derive from an adult who received the AZD1222 COVID-19 vaccine.

V usage is TRBV19 and J usage is TRBJ1-5; D possibly corresponds to TRBD1 (5 bases). Germline loops: CDR1 LNHDA, CDR2 SQIVND (reference sequence). Deletions cut 5 bases from V and 5 bases from J, with 10 bases between. This CDR3 contains 13 residues. The CDR3 loop is CASSGDYDQPQHF. DNA for the CDR3: TGTGCCAGTAGTGGGGACTATGATCAGCCCCAGCATTTT.

The chain carries TRBV7-9 and TRBJ1-4; 8 positions agree with TRBD1. Germline CDR1 and CDR2: SEHNR and FQNEAQ (reference sequence). V trimming: 6 bases; J trimming: 7 bases; junction bases outside the gene matches: 13. This CDR3 region has 16 residues. The CDR3 loop is CASSPPADRGGEKLFF. CDR3 nucleotides: TGTGCCAGCAGTCCCCCCGCCGACAGGGGAGGTGAAAAACTGTTTTTT.

This chain uses TRBV6-5 with TRBJ2-7, with a possible D match to TRBD1 (6 bases). V lost 9 bases and J 4 bases, leaving 13 bases between the germline ends. The CDR3 runs to 12 residues. CDR1 is MNHEY and CDR2 is SVGAGI in the germline V gene. The CDR3 here is CASRTGSYEQYF. Written as DNA, the CDR3 is TGTGCCAGTCGTACAGGGAGTTACGAGCAGTACTTC.

The chain combines TRBV6-2 or TRBV6-3 with TRBJ1-2; D remains unclear. The CDR3 spans 16 residues. V lost 6 bases to trimming and J lost 5 bases, with 22 bases between them. Per germline, CDR1 MNHEY and CDR2 SVGEGT. In DNA, the CDR3 is TGTGCCAGCAGCTCCCTGCGGCAGGTAGCGAGTTATGGCTACACCTTC. Translated, it gives CASSSLRQVASYGYTF.

The CDR3 loop is CASSYPRGRNTGELFF. DNA of the CDR3: TGTGCCAGCAGTTACCCCCGGGGCAGAAACACCGGGGAGCTGTTTTTT. The V gene is TRBV6-5, the J gene TRBJ2-2; tentatively, D is TRBD1 or TRBD2 (5 bases each). The CDR3 is 16 amino acids. V gave up 2 bases and J gave up 2 bases, with 12 bases separating them. Germline CDR1 and CDR2: MNHEY and SVGAGI.

The J gene is TRBJ2-1, the V gene TRBV5-5; D gene unclear. CDR1 is SGHKS, CDR2 YYEKEE, per germline (reference sequence). This CDR3 is 13 amino acids long. V lost 3 bases to trimming and J lost 10 bases, with 14 bases between them. The CDR3 spells CASSSGPYGEQFF. The CDR3 nucleotides read TGTGCCAGCAGCTCCGGGCCCTACGGGGAGCAGTTCTTC. The full variable domain, its missing parts supplied by reference TRBV5-5 and TRBJ2-1, is DAGVTQSPTHLIKTRGQQVTLRCSPISGHKSVSWYQQVLGQGPQFIFQYYEKEERGRGNFPDRFSARQFPNYSSELNVNALLLGDSALYLCASSSGPYGEQFFGPGTRLTVL.

CDR3 protein: CATITEGAGANVLTF. CDR3 nucleotides: TGTGCCACCATCACGGAGGGAGCTGGGGCCAACGTCCTGACTTTC. The chain links TRBV6-5 to TRBJ2-6, with D perhaps TRBD2 (6 bases). Trimming took off 10 bases at V and 2 bases at J, with 15 bases between the two ends. The CDR3 is 15 residues long. Germline V gene data show CDR1 as MNHEY and CDR2 as SVGAGI.